One sample yielded the 18 T cell receptor beta chains listed below, sequenced in a study of cytomegalovirus exposure and HLA in healthy donors. PCR amplification relied on 60 Vbeta primers (plus 13 Jbeta primers). Method: immunoSEQ multiplex PCR; TCRdb's copy keeps in-frame clones and lacks some. This sample yields 250,000 or so clones, of which 80% to 95% are seen a single time; about 1.7% belongs to the top ten. The source material was PBMCs. The receptor source for this set is a girl aged 2 to 10 in good health and CMV-seronegative.

The rearrangement joins TRBV15 to TRBJ2-1, with D possibly being TRBD1 (6 bases). Germline lookup yields CDR1 LNHNV and CDR2 YYDKDF (reference sequence). With 5 bases removed from V and 4 bases from J, the gap between germline ends came to 9 bases. The length of the CDR3 is 13 residues. CDR3 loop: CATSVDSYNEQFF. DNA for the CDR3: TGTGCCACCAGCGTGGACAGTTACAATGAGCAGTTCTTC.

This chain joins TRBV13 and TRBJ2-3; no firm D call. The CDR3 consists of 15 residues. The V end was cut by 1 base, the J end by 0 bases, with 8 bases between. CDR1 is PRHDT, CDR2 FYEKMQ, per germline (reference sequence). The CDR3: CASSLVAASTDTQYF. As DNA, the CDR3 is TGTGCCAGCAGCTTAGTTGCGGCTAGCACAGATACGCAGTATTTT. The variable domain in full, completed from reference TRBV13 and TRBJ2-3, reads AAGVIQSPRHLIKEKRETATLKCYPIPRHDTVYWYQQGPGQDPQFLISFYEKMQSDKGSIPDRFSAQQFSDYHSELNMSSLELGDSALYFCASSLVAASTDTQYFGPGTRLTVL.

The chain couples TRBV6-5 to TRBJ2-7; D ambiguous. The CDR3 loop spans 16 amino acids. CDR1 is MNHEY, CDR2 SVGAGI, per germline. The V and J ends lost 4 bases and 6 bases respectively, with 22 bases between them. The CDR3: CASSSVLTTRVSEQYF. CDR3 in DNA: TGTGCCAGCAGTTCAGTACTGACGACCCGGGTATCCGAGCAGTACTTC.

The sample holds a few counts of this clone. V usage is TRBV2 and J usage is TRBJ2-7, with TRBD2 identical over 13 bases. Germline loops: CDR1 SNHLY, CDR2 FYNNEI. The CDR3 has 18 residues. Trimming at V came to 3 bases and at J to 8 bases, leaving 16 bases not matched to a gene. The CDR3 loop reads CASSDAGALAGGICQQYF. CDR3 in DNA: TGTGCCAGCAGTGACGCGGGGGCACTAGCGGGGGGGATTTGCCAGCAGTACTTC.

This clone was picked up one time. The chain is built from TRBV4-2 and TRBJ1-3; 10 nucleotides agree with TRBD1. Germline CDR1 is LGHNA and CDR2 is YNFKEQ. J was trimmed by 3 bases and V by 0 bases; bases with no gene match: 8. The CDR3 covers 18 residues. The CDR3 sequence is CASSQEIPGQGLGNTIYF. DNA of the CDR3: TGTGCCAGCAGCCAAGAGATCCCGGGACAGGGGCTTGGAAACACCATATATTTT.

This chain joins TRBV6-6 and TRBJ2-1, with 10 bases identical to TRBD2. J lost 8 bases, V lost 7 bases, and 11 bases had no gene match. Per the germline V gene, CDR1 is MNHNY and CDR2 is SVGAGI (reference sequence). CDR3 length equals 15 residues. In DNA, the CDR3 is TGTGCCAGCATTAACGGTCTAGCGGGAGTCGATGAGCAGTTCTTC. Protein sequence: CASINGLAGVDEQFF.

This chain joins TRBV25-1 and TRBJ2-1; 11 nucleotides line up with TRBD2. Losses at the gene ends were 7 bases for V and 9 bases for J; bases not matched to a gene: 11. Per germline, CDR1 MGHDK and CDR2 SYGVNS. The CDR3 is 15 amino acids. The CDR3 region is CASTGGLAGGSEQFF. CDR3 coding DNA: TGTGCCAGCACCGGGGGGTTAGCGGGAGGGTCTGAGCAGTTCTTC.

This clone was seen more than once but under ten times. The chain joins TRBV29-1 to TRBJ2-1, with D tentatively TRBD1 (8 bases). The length of the CDR3 is 14 residues. Germline CDR1 SQVTM, CDR2 ANQGSEA. Deletions cut 6 bases from V and 5 bases from J, with 17 bases between. The CDR3 protein is CSVGRGTGNNEQFF. The CDR3 DNA reads TGCAGCGTGGGGCGGGGGACAGGTAACAATGAGCAGTTCTTC.

This rearrangement joins TRBV6-6 to TRBJ1-5; D unresolved. CDR1 MNHNY and CDR2 SVGAGI come from the germline V gene (reference sequence). The ends were cut back, 0 bases at V and 2 bases at J, with 11 bases in the middle. The CDR3 contains 16 residues. The CDR3: CASSYSILLGNQPQHF. The CDR3 DNA reads as TGTGCCAGCAGTTACTCGATACTTTTAGGCAATCAGCCCCAGCATTTT.

This chain links TRBV15 with TRBJ2-7; D ambiguous. Between the trimmed V and J ends, which lost 5 bases and 0 bases, there was a span of 11 bases. The CDR3 extends over 14 amino acids. CDR1 is LNHNV and CDR2 is YYDKDF in the germline V gene (reference sequence). CDR3 DNA sequence: TGTGCCACCAGCGTTGTTCTAGACTCCTACGAGCAGTACTTC. Protein sequence: CATSVVLDSYEQYF. The full variable domain, rest sourced from reference TRBV15 and TRBJ2-7, is DAMVIQNPRYQVTQFGKPVTLSCSQTLNHNVMYWYQQKSSQAPKLLFHYYDKDFNNEADTPDNFQSRRPNTSFCFLDIRSPGLGDTAMYLCATSVVLDSYEQYFGPGTRLTVT.

The chain couples TRBV19 to TRBJ2-5; 9 nucleotides line up with TRBD1. Germline CDR1 and CDR2: LNHDA and SQIVND (reference sequence). V trimming: 2 bases; J trimming: 5 bases; junction bases outside the gene matches: 9. The CDR3 covers 16 residues. CDR3 bases: TGTGCCAGTAGTATATCGGGACAGGGTCGTCAGGAGACCCAGTACTTC. Translated: CASSISGQGRQETQYF.

This clone has just a few counts. This rearrangement joins TRBV30 to TRBJ1-2; D might be TRBD1 (6 bases). The germline CDR1 and CDR2 sequences are GTSNPN and SVGIG (reference sequence). Deletions cut 8 bases from V and 7 bases from J, with 14 bases between. This CDR3 region has 11 residues. Written as DNA, the CDR3 is TGTGCCGGGGTCCAGGGGACTGGCTACACCTTC. Translated, it gives CAGVQGTGYTF.

The chain couples TRBV19 to TRBJ2-6, with TRBD1 matching 7 bases. V lost 6 bases to trimming and J lost 2 bases; unmatched junction nucleotides: 7. CDR3 length equals 16 residues. Germline V gives CDR1 LNHDA, CDR2 SQIVND (reference sequence). This chain's CDR3 is CASRQNRGPGANVLTF. The CDR3 nucleotides are TGTGCCAGTAGACAAAACAGGGGACCTGGGGCCAACGTCCTGACTTTC.

This chain joins TRBV7-2 and TRBJ2-1, with D tentatively TRBD2 (5 bases). From germline, CDR1 is SGHTA and CDR2 FQGNSA. Trimming pared 3 bases from V and 8 bases from J, leaving 17 bases between. The CDR3 is 15 amino acids. This CDR3 reads CASSLQTGISHEQFF. CDR3 nucleotides: TGTGCCAGCAGCTTGCAGACCGGGATCAGCCATGAGCAGTTCTTC. Using reference TRBV7-2 and TRBJ2-1 for the parts outside the CDR3, the full variable domain is GAGVSQSPSNKVTEKGKDVELRCDPISGHTALYWYRQSLGQGLEFLIYFQGNSAPDKSGLPSDRFSAERTGGSVSTLTIQRTQQEDSAVYLCASSLQTGISHEQFFGPGTRLTVL.

J is TRBJ1-5 and V is TRBV6-1, with 9 bases identical to TRBD1. CDR1 MNHNS and CDR2 SASEGT come from the germline V gene. V trimming: 7 bases; J trimming: 5 bases; junction bases outside the gene matches: 9. This CDR3 is 15 amino acids long. The CDR3, as DNA: TGTGCCAGCAAGTTTTCCACAGGGGGCCATCAGCCCCAGCATTTT. It codes for CASKFSTGGHQPQHF.

The table lists this clone with a few counts. V is TRBV4-1 and J is TRBJ2-2, with D tentatively TRBD2 (5 bases). From germline, CDR1 is MGHRA and CDR2 YSYEKL. The CDR3 covers 14 residues. Trimming removed 3 bases from V and 6 bases from J, with 11 bases in between. The CDR3 loop is CASSHLARAGELFF. The CDR3 DNA reads TGCGCCAGCAGCCACTTAGCGAGAGCCGGGGAGCTGTTTTTT.

The chain joins TRBV5-4 to TRBJ1-1; D is perhaps TRBD1 (6 bases). Trimming cost V 4 bases and J 0 bases, with 13 bases left between them. The germline CDR1 and CDR2 sequences are SGHNT and YYREEE (reference sequence). CDR3 size: 15 residues. The CDR3 DNA reads as TGTGCCAGCAGCCCGACAGGACCAATGAACACTGAAGCTTTCTTT. Translated: CASSPTGPMNTEAFF.

About this clone itself: Other DNA variants within this sample encode the same CDR3. V usage is TRBV27 and J usage is TRBJ2-7; 8 nucleotides align to TRBD1. CDR3 size: 15 residues. Looked up from germline, CDR1 is MNHEY and CDR2 is SMNVEV (reference sequence). V lost 2 bases and J lost 4; bases outside the gene matches: 7. The CDR3 protein is CASSLVAGGPYEQYF. In DNA form, the CDR3 reads TGTGCCAGCAGTTTAGTGGCAGGGGGCCCGTACGAGCAGTACTTC.